This TCR beta chain was sequenced in a study of PD-L1 blockade in urothelial cancer. As for time point: pretreatment peripheral blood. V was shortened by 5 bases and J by 5 bases, with 15 bases between the two germline ends. Germline CDR1 and CDR2: MGHDK and SYGVNS. The CDR3 is made up of 14 amino acids. Libraries were prepared by immunoSEQ multiplex PCR; TCRdb keeps only in-frame clonotypes and omits some of them. The sample has just over 50,000 clones; around 72% are singletons. The source is a man aged 70 or older with urothelial cancer. The chain carries TRBV25-1 and TRBJ1-1; D gene uncertain. The sequencing used PBMCs, collected around atezolizumab (anti-PD-L1) treatment. The CDR3 nucleotides are TGTGCCAGCAGTTTAGAACGGGGAGGGACTGAAGCTTTCTTT. Translated, it gives CASSLERGGTEAFF.